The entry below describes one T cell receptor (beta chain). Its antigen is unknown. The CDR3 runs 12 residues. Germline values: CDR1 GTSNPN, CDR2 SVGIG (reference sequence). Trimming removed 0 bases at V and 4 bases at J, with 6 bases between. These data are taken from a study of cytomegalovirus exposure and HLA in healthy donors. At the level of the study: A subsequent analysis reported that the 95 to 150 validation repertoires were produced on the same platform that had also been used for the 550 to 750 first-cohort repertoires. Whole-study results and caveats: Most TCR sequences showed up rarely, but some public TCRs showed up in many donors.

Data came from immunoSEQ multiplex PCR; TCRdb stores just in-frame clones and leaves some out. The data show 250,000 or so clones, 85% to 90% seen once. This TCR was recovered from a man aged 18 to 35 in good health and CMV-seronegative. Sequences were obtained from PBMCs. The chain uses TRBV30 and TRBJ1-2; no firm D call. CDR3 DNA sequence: TGTGCCTGGAGTGTCAACAGCTATGGCTACACCTTC. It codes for CAWSVNSYGYTF.